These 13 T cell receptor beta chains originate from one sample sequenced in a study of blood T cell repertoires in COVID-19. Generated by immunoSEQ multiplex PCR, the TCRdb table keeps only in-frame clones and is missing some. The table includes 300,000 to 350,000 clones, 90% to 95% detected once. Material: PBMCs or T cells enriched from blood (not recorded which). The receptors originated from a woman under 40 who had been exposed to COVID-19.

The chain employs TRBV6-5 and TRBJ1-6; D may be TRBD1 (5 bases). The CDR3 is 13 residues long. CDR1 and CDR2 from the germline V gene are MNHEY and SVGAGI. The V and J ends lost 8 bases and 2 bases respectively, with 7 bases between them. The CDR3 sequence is CASAGTYNSPLHF. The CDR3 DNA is TGTGCCAGCGCAGGGACCTATAATTCACCCCTCCACTTT.

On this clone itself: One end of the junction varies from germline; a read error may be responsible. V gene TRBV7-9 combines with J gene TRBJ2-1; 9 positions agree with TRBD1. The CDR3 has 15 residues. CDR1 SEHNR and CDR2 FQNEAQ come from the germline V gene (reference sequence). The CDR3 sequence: CASNLWDRDYNEQFF. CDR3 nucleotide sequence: TGTGCCAGCAACTTATGGGACAGGGACTACAATGAGCAGTTCTTC. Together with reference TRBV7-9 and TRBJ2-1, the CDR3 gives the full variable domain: DTGVSQNPRHKITKRGQNVTFRCDPISEHNRLYWYRQTLGQGPEFLTYFQNEAQLEKSRLLSDRFSAERPKGSFSTLEIQRTEQGDSAMYLCASNLWDRDYNEQFFGPGTRLTVL.

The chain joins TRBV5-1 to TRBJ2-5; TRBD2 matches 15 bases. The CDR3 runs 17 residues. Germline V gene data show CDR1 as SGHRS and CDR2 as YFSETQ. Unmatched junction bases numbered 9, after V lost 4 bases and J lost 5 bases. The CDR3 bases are TGCGCCAGCAGCGCGGGACTAGCGGGGGGCAGGACGGAGACCCAGTACTTC. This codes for CASSAGLAGGRTETQYF.

CDR3 in DNA: TGTGCCATCAGACCCACGGAGCAGGGGGCTTCGGGAAACACCATATATTTT. Translated: CAIRPTEQGASGNTIYF. This chain uses TRBV10-3 with TRBJ1-3; 8 bases are shared with TRBD1. Germline values: CDR1 ENHRY, CDR2 SYGVKD. J was trimmed by 4 bases and V by 6 bases; bases with no gene match: 14. The CDR3 sequence is 17 residues long.

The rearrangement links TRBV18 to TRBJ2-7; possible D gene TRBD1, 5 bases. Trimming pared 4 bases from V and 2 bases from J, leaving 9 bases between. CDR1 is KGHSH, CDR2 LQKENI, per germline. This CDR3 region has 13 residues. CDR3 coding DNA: TGTGCCAGCTCACGGGGCGAACCCTACGAGCAGTACTTC. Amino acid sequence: CASSRGEPYEQYF.

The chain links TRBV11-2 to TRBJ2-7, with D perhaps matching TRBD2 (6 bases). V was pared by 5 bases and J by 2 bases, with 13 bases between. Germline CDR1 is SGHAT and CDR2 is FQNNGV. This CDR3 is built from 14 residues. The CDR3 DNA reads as TGTGCCAGCAGCGCCGGGACTCAAGCCTACGAGCAGTACTTC. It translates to CASSAGTQAYEQYF.

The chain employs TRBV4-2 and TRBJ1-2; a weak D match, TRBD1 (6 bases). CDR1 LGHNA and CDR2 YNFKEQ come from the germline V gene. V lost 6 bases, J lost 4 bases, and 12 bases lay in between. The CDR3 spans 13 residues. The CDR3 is CASRTAGAYGYTF. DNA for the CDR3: TGTGCCAGCAGGACTGCAGGGGCCTATGGCTACACCTTC.

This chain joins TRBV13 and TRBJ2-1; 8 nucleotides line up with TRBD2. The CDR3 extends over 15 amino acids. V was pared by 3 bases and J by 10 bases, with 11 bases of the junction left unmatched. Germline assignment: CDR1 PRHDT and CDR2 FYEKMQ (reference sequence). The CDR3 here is CASSFGGAGYREQFF. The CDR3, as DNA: TGTGCCAGCAGCTTCGGGGGGGCTGGCTACAGGGAGCAGTTCTTC.

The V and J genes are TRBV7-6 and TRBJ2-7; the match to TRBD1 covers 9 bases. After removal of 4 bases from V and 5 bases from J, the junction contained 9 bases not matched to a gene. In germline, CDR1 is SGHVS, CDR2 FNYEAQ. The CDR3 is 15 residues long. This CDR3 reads CASSWGGTGRDEQYF. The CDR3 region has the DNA TGTGCCAGCAGCTGGGGTGGGACAGGGAGGGACGAGCAGTACTTC.

The CDR3 DNA reads as TGTGCCAGCAGCCCGTCCCGGACAGGGGGCGCCAGGACTGAAGCTTTCTTT. It codes for CASSPSRTGGARTEAFF. The chain has TRBV7-9 and TRBJ1-1; 11 nucleotides agree with TRBD1. Unmatched junction bases numbered 13, after V lost 5 bases and J lost 5 bases. The CDR3 runs to 17 residues. Germline loops: CDR1 SEHNR, CDR2 FQNEAQ (reference sequence).

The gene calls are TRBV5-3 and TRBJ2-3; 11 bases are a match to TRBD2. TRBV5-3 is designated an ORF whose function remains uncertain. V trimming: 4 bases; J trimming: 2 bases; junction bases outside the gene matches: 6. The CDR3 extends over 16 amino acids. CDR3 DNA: TGTGCCAGAAGCCGCTCACTAGCGGGGGACACAGATACGCAGTATTTT. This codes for CARSRSLAGDTDTQYF.

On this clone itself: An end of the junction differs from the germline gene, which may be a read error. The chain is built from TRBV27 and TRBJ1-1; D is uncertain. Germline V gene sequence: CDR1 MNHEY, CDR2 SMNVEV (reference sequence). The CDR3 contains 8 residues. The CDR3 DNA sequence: TGTGCCAGCCAGGATCAGGCATTT. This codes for CASQDQAF.

The chain's CDR3 is CASTAGGSIEKLFF. In DNA form, the CDR3 reads TGTGCCAGCACGGCAGGGGGATCGATTGAAAAACTGTTTTTT. V is TRBV6-6 and J is TRBJ1-4; 7 nucleotides align to TRBD1. Germline V lookup: CDR1 MNHNY, CDR2 SVGAGI (reference sequence). The CDR3 spans 14 residues. J gave up 7 bases and V 7 bases, and 9 bases lay outside the gene matches.